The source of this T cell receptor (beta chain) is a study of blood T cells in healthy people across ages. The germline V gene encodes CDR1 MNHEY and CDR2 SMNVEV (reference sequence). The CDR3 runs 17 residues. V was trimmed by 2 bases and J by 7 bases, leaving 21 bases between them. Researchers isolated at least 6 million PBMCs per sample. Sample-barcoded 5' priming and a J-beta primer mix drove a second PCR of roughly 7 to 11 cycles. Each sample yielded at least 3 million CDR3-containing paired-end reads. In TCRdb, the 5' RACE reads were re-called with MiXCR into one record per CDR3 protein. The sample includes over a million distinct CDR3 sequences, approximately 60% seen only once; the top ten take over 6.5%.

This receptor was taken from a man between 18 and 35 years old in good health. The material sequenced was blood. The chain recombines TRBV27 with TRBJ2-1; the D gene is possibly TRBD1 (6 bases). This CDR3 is CASSLIGSGHPPNEQFF. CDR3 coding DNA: TGTGCCAGCAGTTTAATAGGGTCGGGACACCCTCCAAATGAGCAGTTCTTC.